This TCR beta chain was sequenced in a study of regulatory T cells in long-lasting Graves disease. Study-wide points: A greater number of public clonotypes (under 3,000) was shared by persistent patients than by new patients (about 960). There were preferences for TRBV28, TRBJ1-2 and TRBJ2-5 in persistent disease. It was peripheral blood alone, not thyroid tissue, that was studied.

To note about this clonotype: The antigen is not known.

The time point denotes: newly diagnosed GD, antithyroid drugs for less than 3 months. The TCR library was made from RNA that had been extracted from PBMCs in TRIzol. Library construction for TCR beta used iRepertoire HTBI primers and Arm-PCR of CDR3 regions. TCRdb re-analysed the multiplex PCR reads in MiXCR, keeping a single row per CDR3 protein. The sample lists some 400,000 distinct CDR3 sequences; about 15% were seen once. CDR3 length: 13 amino acids. Germline loops: CDR1 SQVTM, CDR2 ANQGSEA. V dropped 8 bases and J dropped 4 bases, with 17 bases sitting between them. The data also belong to a second study, concerning T cells in Graves' hyperthyroidism and ophthalmopathy.

The chain combines TRBV29-1 with TRBJ2-5; a weak D match, TRBD1 (6 bases). The source of this sequence is a woman in her twenties or thirties with Graves disease. The starting material was peripheral blood mononuclear cells (PBMCs), obtained at new diagnosis, from a patient treated with antithyroid drugs. The CDR3 sequence: CSHSATGGETQYF. The CDR3 region has the DNA TGCAGCCATTCAGCGACAGGCGGAGAGACCCAGTACTTC.